A selection of T cell receptor beta chains follows, all from one sample in a study of cytomegalovirus exposure and HLA in healthy donors. The protocol was immunoSEQ multiplex PCR, while the TCRdb copy is restricted to in-frame clones and leaves out a portion. The sample holds almost 80,000 clones, around two thirds seen once. The sample comprised PBMCs. The receptors come from a woman aged 45 to 65 in good health and CMV-seropositive. CDR3s include the opening cysteine and the closing phenylalanine or tryptophan. Each record gives: CDR3 DNA, CDR3 protein, D gene, clone size, J gene, V gene. D genes are given only for firm matches. Expanded clones get a size class; other rows say once, few or many, or leave the size out.

CDR3nt: TGTGCCAGTAGTGGGACTAGCGGGGGGGGGCTGAGCTCCTACAATGAGCAGTTCTTC; CDR3aa: CASSGTSGGGLSSYNEQFF; d_gene: TRBD2; abundance: -; j_gene: TRBJ2-1; v_gene: TRBV19
CDR3nt: TGTGCCAGCAGCGGACAGGGGCAACAGCCCCAGCATTTT; CDR3aa: CASSGQGQQPQHF; d_gene: TRBD1; abundance: -; j_gene: TRBJ1-5; v_gene: TRBV2
CDR3nt: TGTGCCAGCAGTTTAGGACTAGTATGGTATGAGCAGTTCTTC; CDR3aa: CASSLGLVWYEQFF; d_gene: TRBD2; abundance: -; j_gene: TRBJ2-1; v_gene: TRBV27
CDR3nt: TGTGCCAGTAGTATAGGGCAGGGGTTTGATGAAGCTTTCTTT; CDR3aa: CASSIGQGFDEAFF; d_gene: -; abundance: -; j_gene: TRBJ1-1; v_gene: TRBV19
CDR3nt: TGTGCCAGCAGCTTGGCACCAGGGTTGGCCTACAATGAGCAGTTCTTC; CDR3aa: CASSLAPGLAYNEQFF; d_gene: -; abundance: -; j_gene: TRBJ2-1; v_gene: TRBV5-6
CDR3nt: TGTGCCAGTAGTACGACGGAGGACGGAAGCAATCAGCCCCAGCATTTT; CDR3aa: CASSTTEDGSNQPQHF; d_gene: -; abundance: once; j_gene: TRBJ1-5; v_gene: TRBV19
CDR3nt: TGTGCCAGCAGCTATTCCGGGACACGGGGACAGGGAGGAAACACCATATATTTT; CDR3aa: CASSYSGTRGQGGNTIYF; d_gene: TRBD1; abundance: -; j_gene: TRBJ1-3; v_gene: TRBV9
CDR3nt: TGCAGCGCGGGACAGAACACCGGGGAGCTGTTTTTT; CDR3aa: CSAGQNTGELFF; d_gene: -; abundance: -; j_gene: TRBJ2-2; v_gene: TRBV29-1
CDR3nt: TGCGCCAGCAGCCAATCATCCAGCTTTTGGCGGGGGTCGAACACCGGGGAGCTGTTTTTT; CDR3aa: CASSQSSSFWRGSNTGELFF; d_gene: TRBD2; abundance: -; j_gene: TRBJ2-2; v_gene: TRBV4-1
CDR3nt: TGTGCCAGCTCACCGCGGCGGCCGCGCTCGGGAAAACTGTTTTTT; CDR3aa: CASSPRRPRSGKLFF; d_gene: -; abundance: few; j_gene: TRBJ1-4; v_gene: TRBV18
CDR3nt: TGTGCCAGTAGTTGGCCTCAGGGGAGAAAGGATATGGGTGAAGCTTTCTTT; CDR3aa: CASSWPQGRKDMGEAFF; d_gene: -; abundance: -; j_gene: TRBJ1-1; v_gene: TRBV19
CDR3nt: TGTGCCAGCAGCGCCGGGACAGGGATAAAGCCCCAGCATTTT; CDR3aa: CASSAGTGIKPQHF; d_gene: TRBD1; abundance: -; j_gene: TRBJ1-5; v_gene: TRBV9
CDR3nt: TGTGCCACCAGCAGAGATGCCAGCGGGTTTGAGCAGTTCTTC; CDR3aa: CATSRDASGFEQFF; d_gene: -; abundance: -; j_gene: TRBJ2-1; v_gene: TRBV15
CDR3nt: TGCGCCAGCAGCCAAGTAAAAGGAGGTAACTATGGCTACACCTTC; CDR3aa: CASSQVKGGNYGYTF; d_gene: -; abundance: -; j_gene: TRBJ1-2; v_gene: TRBV4-1
CDR3nt: TGCGCCAGCAGCACCATCGACATCGCCTCTGGAAACACCATATATTTT; CDR3aa: CASSTIDIASGNTIYF; d_gene: -; abundance: -; j_gene: TRBJ1-3; v_gene: TRBV5-1
CDR3nt: TGTGCCAGCAGTTCGACAGGGGGAATTACTAACTATGGCTACACCTTC; CDR3aa: CASSSTGGITNYGYTF; d_gene: TRBD1; abundance: -; j_gene: TRBJ1-2; v_gene: TRBV28
CDR3nt: TGTGCCAGCAGTGTGCAGGGCTCCCTTAATGAAAAACTGTTTTTT; CDR3aa: CASSVQGSLNEKLFF; d_gene: -; abundance: -; j_gene: TRBJ1-4; v_gene: TRBV2
CDR3nt: TGCGCCAGCTCTCATCTCCGGACAGGGGTGAACACCGGGGAGCTGTTTTTT; CDR3aa: CASSHLRTGVNTGELFF; d_gene: TRBD1; abundance: -; j_gene: TRBJ2-2; v_gene: TRBV18
CDR3nt: TGTGCCAGTAGGCGTAGCAGGGACTTTTCTTATGGCTACACCTTC; CDR3aa: CASRRSRDFSYGYTF; d_gene: -; abundance: -; j_gene: TRBJ1-2; v_gene: TRBV19
CDR3nt: TGTGCCAGCAGTCCGGGACTTCGCACAGATACGCAGTATTTT; CDR3aa: CASSPGLRTDTQYF; d_gene: -; abundance: -; j_gene: TRBJ2-3; v_gene: TRBV6-5
CDR3nt: TGCGCCAGCAGCGGGCGTAAAACTTCCGGCACAGATACGCAGTATTTT; CDR3aa: CASSGRKTSGTDTQYF; d_gene: -; abundance: few; j_gene: TRBJ2-3; v_gene: TRBV5-1
CDR3nt: TGTGCCAGCAGCCAGGGGGAGTACAATGAGCAGTTCTTC; CDR3aa: CASSQGEYNEQFF; d_gene: TRBD1; abundance: -; j_gene: TRBJ2-1; v_gene: TRBV7-3
CDR3nt: TGTGCCAGCAGGGACACCTCCTACAATGAGCAGTTCTTC; CDR3aa: CASRDTSYNEQFF; d_gene: -; abundance: -; j_gene: TRBJ2-1; v_gene: TRBV2
CDR3nt: TGTGCCAGCAGCCCCCTTAGTAGCGGGGCGGCCTACAATGAGCAGTTCTTC; CDR3aa: CASSPLSSGAAYNEQFF; d_gene: TRBD2; abundance: -; j_gene: TRBJ2-1; v_gene: TRBV28
CDR3nt: TGTGCCACCAGCAGAGATATGGGGACTCACTATGGCTACACCTTC; CDR3aa: CATSRDMGTHYGYTF; d_gene: -; abundance: -; j_gene: TRBJ1-2; v_gene: TRBV15
CDR3nt: TGTGCCAGTAGTATTGGGACAGGAAACTATGGCTACACCTTC; CDR3aa: CASSIGTGNYGYTF; d_gene: TRBD1; abundance: -; j_gene: TRBJ1-2; v_gene: TRBV19
CDR3nt: TGTGCCAGCCACAGGACAGCCCATGAAAAACTGTTTTTT; CDR3aa: CASHRTAHEKLFF; d_gene: -; abundance: -; j_gene: TRBJ1-4; v_gene: TRBV2
CDR3nt: TGCGCCAGCAGTGAGTCCGTTTCTGGAAACACCATATATTTT; CDR3aa: CASSESVSGNTIYF; d_gene: -; abundance: -; j_gene: TRBJ1-3; v_gene: TRBV10-2
CDR3nt: TGTGCCAGCAGTGAAAAAGTTGGGGCCGACAGGGTGTTTACTGAAGCTTTCTTT; CDR3aa: CASSEKVGADRVFTEAFF; d_gene: TRBD1; abundance: once; j_gene: TRBJ1-1; v_gene: TRBV6-1
CDR3nt: TGTGCCAGCATGTTGCGGGACAGGGGGAGGACTGAAGCTTTCTTT; CDR3aa: CASMLRDRGRTEAFF; d_gene: TRBD1; abundance: few; j_gene: TRBJ1-1; v_gene: TRBV6-4
CDR3nt: TGTGCCAGCAGCCCGGATGGAAGGGGGCGGAACACTGAAGCTTTCTTT; CDR3aa: CASSPDGRGRNTEAFF; d_gene: TRBD1; abundance: -; j_gene: TRBJ1-1; v_gene: TRBV5-4
CDR3nt: TGTGCCAGCAGGATGGACAGGGAAAACTATGGCTACACCTTC; CDR3aa: CASRMDRENYGYTF; d_gene: TRBD1; abundance: -; j_gene: TRBJ1-2; v_gene: TRBV2
CDR3nt: TGTGCCAGCAGCTTTACAGGGTACTCGGAGACCCAGTACTTC; CDR3aa: CASSFTGYSETQYF; d_gene: -; abundance: -; j_gene: TRBJ2-5; v_gene: TRBV11-2
CDR3nt: TGTGCCAGCAGCCCCATCGAAGCTATCCCGGGAGGTACTGAAGCTTTCTTT; CDR3aa: CASSPIEAIPGGTEAFF; d_gene: -; abundance: -; j_gene: TRBJ1-1; v_gene: TRBV4-2
CDR3nt: TGCGCCAGCAGCCCTGACGGGGGTGGGGACCAAGAGACCCAGTACTTC; CDR3aa: CASSPDGGGDQETQYF; d_gene: -; abundance: -; j_gene: TRBJ2-5; v_gene: TRBV5-1
CDR3nt: TGTGCCAGCAGCTTGACGCGGTCCCTTCAGTTCTTC; CDR3aa: CASSLTRSLQFF; d_gene: -; abundance: few; j_gene: TRBJ2-1; v_gene: TRBV5-6
CDR3nt: TGTGCCAGCCTTAAAGTAGCGGGGGGGCATGAGACCCAGTACTTC; CDR3aa: CASLKVAGGHETQYF; d_gene: TRBD2; abundance: once; j_gene: TRBJ2-5; v_gene: TRBV6-5
CDR3nt: TGTGCCAGCAGCCGTAGCGGGGGGGCGTACAATGAGCAGTTCTTC; CDR3aa: CASSRSGGAYNEQFF; d_gene: TRBD2; abundance: -; j_gene: TRBJ2-1; v_gene: TRBV7-3
CDR3nt: TGTGCCAGCAGCGTACGTCTAGGGGGGGACGCGTACAATGAGCAGTTCTTC; CDR3aa: CASSVRLGGDAYNEQFF; d_gene: -; abundance: -; j_gene: TRBJ2-1; v_gene: TRBV9
CDR3nt: TGCGCCAGCAGCCGGAGCGGGGGACGTTCCTACGAGCAGTACTTC; CDR3aa: CASSRSGGRSYEQYF; d_gene: TRBD2; abundance: -; j_gene: TRBJ2-7; v_gene: TRBV4-1
CDR3nt: TGCAGCGTGACAGAAAACACTGAAGCTTTCTTT; CDR3aa: CSVTENTEAFF; d_gene: -; abundance: -; j_gene: TRBJ1-1; v_gene: TRBV29-1
CDR3nt: TGTGCCAGCAATGGGCAGATATCCTTACCCGGGGCCAACGTCCTGACTTTC; CDR3aa: CASNGQISLPGANVLTF; d_gene: -; abundance: -; j_gene: TRBJ2-6; v_gene: TRBV2
CDR3nt: TGTGCCAGCAGCGCTACTATAGGGACTAGCGGGAACTACGAGCAGTACTTC; CDR3aa: CASSATIGTSGNYEQYF; d_gene: TRBD2; abundance: -; j_gene: TRBJ2-7; v_gene: TRBV5-4
CDR3nt: TGTGCCAGCAGTGAAGGTGGGGGACAGTACATGAACACTGAAGCTTTCTTT; CDR3aa: CASSEGGGQYMNTEAFF; d_gene: TRBD1; abundance: -; j_gene: TRBJ1-1; v_gene: TRBV6-1
CDR3nt: TGCGCCAGCAGTGAGTCCGCCGGGGAGCTGTTTTTT; CDR3aa: CASSESAGELFF; d_gene: -; abundance: -; j_gene: TRBJ2-2; v_gene: TRBV10-1
CDR3nt: TGTGCCAGCTCCTCGGAGGTGAAGAACACCGGGGAGCTGTTTTTT; CDR3aa: CASSSEVKNTGELFF; d_gene: -; abundance: -; j_gene: TRBJ2-2; v_gene: TRBV6-1
CDR3nt: TGTGCCAGCAGCTACCTAGCGGGGGGGCGTAATGAGCAGTTCTTC; CDR3aa: CASSYLAGGRNEQFF; d_gene: TRBD2; abundance: -; j_gene: TRBJ2-1; v_gene: TRBV7-6
CDR3nt: TGTGCTAGTGGTTTGCTCCCGCCTAGAGAACACTACAATGAGCAGTTCTTC; CDR3aa: CASGLLPPREHYNEQFF; d_gene: -; abundance: few; j_gene: TRBJ2-1; v_gene: TRBV12-5
CDR3nt: TGTGCCAGCTCCCAGTCAGAGGGCGGAGGTTCACCCCTCCACTTT; CDR3aa: CASSQSEGGGSPLHF; d_gene: -; abundance: -; j_gene: TRBJ1-6; v_gene: TRBV18
CDR3nt: TGCGCCAGCATCTCCGGGGGAGGTAGCACAGATACGCAGTATTTT; CDR3aa: CASISGGGSTDTQYF; d_gene: -; abundance: -; j_gene: TRBJ2-3; v_gene: TRBV5-1
CDR3nt: TGTGCCAGCAGCGAGGGGGCATCCTCCTATAATTCACCCCTCCACTTT; CDR3aa: CASSEGASSYNSPLHF; d_gene: TRBD1; abundance: few; j_gene: TRBJ1-6; v_gene: TRBV9
CDR3nt: TGTGCCAGCAGCTTAACCGGGACAGGGGGCAATGAGCAGTTCTTC; CDR3aa: CASSLTGTGGNEQFF; d_gene: TRBD1; abundance: -; j_gene: TRBJ2-1; v_gene: TRBV9
CDR3nt: TGTGCCAGCAGCTTAATAGAGGGCGCCTACACCTTC; CDR3aa: CASSLIEGAYTF; d_gene: -; abundance: once; j_gene: TRBJ1-2; v_gene: TRBV7-3
CDR3nt: TGTGCCAGTAGTGGTGCCCTCCAGGGTAGGGTCTCCTATGGCTACACCTTC; CDR3aa: CASSGALQGRVSYGYTF; d_gene: -; abundance: -; j_gene: TRBJ1-2; v_gene: TRBV6-1
CDR3nt: TGCGCCAGCAGCTTGGGTCAGGATGAGCAGTTCTTC; CDR3aa: CASSLGQDEQFF; d_gene: -; abundance: -; j_gene: TRBJ2-1; v_gene: TRBV5-1
CDR3nt: TGTGCCAGCAGTGTTGACAGTCAAGAGACCCAGTACTTC; CDR3aa: CASSVDSQETQYF; d_gene: -; abundance: -; j_gene: TRBJ2-5; v_gene: TRBV2
CDR3nt: TGTGCCACCCGAACCGGGACAGGGGATCAGCCCCAGCATTTT; CDR3aa: CATRTGTGDQPQHF; d_gene: TRBD1; abundance: -; j_gene: TRBJ1-5; v_gene: TRBV6-5
CDR3nt: TGCGCCAGCAGCCAAGGGGGCTTCCAAGAGACCCAGTACTTC; CDR3aa: CASSQGGFQETQYF; d_gene: -; abundance: -; j_gene: TRBJ2-5; v_gene: TRBV4-1
CDR3nt: TGCGCCAGCAGCTACCCGGGACACGGTCAGGGTCAGCCCCAGCATTTT; CDR3aa: CASSYPGHGQGQPQHF; d_gene: -; abundance: -; j_gene: TRBJ1-5; v_gene: TRBV4-1